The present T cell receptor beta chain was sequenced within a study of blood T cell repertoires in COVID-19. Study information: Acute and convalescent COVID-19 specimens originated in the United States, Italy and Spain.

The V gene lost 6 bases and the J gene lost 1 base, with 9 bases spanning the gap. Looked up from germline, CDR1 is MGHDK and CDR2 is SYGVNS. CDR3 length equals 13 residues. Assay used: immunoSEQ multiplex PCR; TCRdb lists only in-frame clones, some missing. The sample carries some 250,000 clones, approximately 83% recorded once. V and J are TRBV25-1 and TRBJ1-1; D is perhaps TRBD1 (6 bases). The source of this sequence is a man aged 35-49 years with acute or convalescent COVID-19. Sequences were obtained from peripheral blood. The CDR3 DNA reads TGTGCCAGCAGGGGGGCGACGAACACTGAAGCTTTCTTT. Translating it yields CASRGATNTEAFF.